Each of the 27 T cell receptor beta chains below was sequenced from the same sample in a study of tissue T cells after allogeneic stem cell transplantation. Time point defined: mouse harvest day 14 after allogeneic transplant. Mouse grafts combined 10^7 T-cell-depleted bone marrow cells with 10^6 splenic CD5+ T cells. Clones were sequenced by immunoSEQ multiplex PCR, and TCRdb holds only the in-frame ones, with some missing. Among some 3,000 clones listed, 50% were seen once. Sequencing used gut tissue. These receptors were obtained from a female BALB/c mouse given C57BL/6 T cells with graft-versus-host disease after an allogeneic hematopoietic cell transplant.

About this clone: Gene names and germline refer to mouse. The CDR3 end lies 1 residue beyond the end of the read and is filled in from the germline J gene. The gene calls are TRBV12-1 and TRBJ1-6; D unclear. TRBJ1-6 is filed as an ORF, its function uncertain. The CDR3 contains 15 residues. V shed 2 bases and J shed 1 base, with 8 bases lying between them. From germline, CDR1 is SGHSN and CDR2 HYEKVE. The sequenced CDR3 bases are TGTGCCAGCTCTCGAGGGAGGTCCTATAATTCGCCCCTCTAC. Its protein product is CASSRGRSYNSPLY. From start to end, the CDR3 is CASSRGRSYNSPLYF.

This clone has a handful of counts. Any gene name here is a mouse gene name. The CDR3 goes on 1 residue after the read ends, and that part is filled in from the germline J gene. The chain has TRBV15 and TRBJ1-6; D might be TRBD1 (6 bases). TRBJ1-6 has ORF status, its function being uncertain. Trimming stripped 2 bases from V and 0 bases from J, with 14 bases between. Germline V lookup: CDR1 SGHND, CDR2 FRSKSL. The CDR3 extends over 18 amino acids. Partial CDR3 DNA: TGTGCCAGCAGTTTATGGACAGAAAATAATTCCTATAATTCGCCCCTCTAC. As protein: CASSLWTENNSYNSPLY. In full, the CDR3 is CASSLWTENNSYNSPLYF.

Concerning this clone itself: Gene names are mouse gene names. The chain's CDR3 is CASSLEPRGDTEVFF. The sequenced CDR3 bases are TGTGCCAGCTCTCTCGAACCCAGGGGGGACACAGAAGTCTTC. J is TRBJ1-1 and V is TRBV12-2, with TRBD1 identical over 7 bases. The read ends 1 residue early relative to the CDR3; the germline J gene fills the gap. The length of the CDR3 is 15 residues. Per the germline V gene, CDR1 is SGHLS and CDR2 is HYDKME. The J segment lost 3 bases and the V segment lost 0 bases, leaving 6 bases of the junction unmatched.

A word on this clone: Gene names and germline refer to mouse. The read finishes 1 residue shy of the CDR3 end, and the germline J gene is used to complete it. V gene TRBV13-2 combines with J gene TRBJ1-2, with a possible D match to TRBD1 (5 bases). Trimming took 4 bases from V and 4 from J, leaving 11 bases between them. Germline V CDR1 and CDR2: NNHNN, SYGAGS (reference sequence). The CDR3 runs 13 residues. CDR3 DNA (partial): TGTGCCAGCGGTAAGACAGTCCGCTCCGACTACACC. Amino acids: CASGKTVRSDYT. The CDR3 reads in full as CASGKTVRSDYTF.

To note about this clone: Each gene name is a mouse one. The read falls 1 residue short of the CDR3 end, and the missing part is taken from the germline J gene. The chain links TRBV12-1 to TRBJ2-4, with unresolved D. This CDR3 comprises 12 residues. Germline V gene data show CDR1 as SGHSN and CDR2 as HYEKVE. V dropped 5 bases and J dropped 5 bases, with 10 bases sitting between them. The CDR3 DNA, read in part, is TGTGCCAGCTTTCGGGGAGCAAACACCTTGTAC. Translation gives CASFRGANTLY. The complete CDR3 protein is CASFRGANTLYF. The entire variable domain, with the rest obtained from reference TRBV12-1 and TRBJ2-4, is as follows: DSGVVQSPRHIIKEKGGRSVLTCIPISGHSNVVWYQQTLGKELKFLIQHYEKVERDKGFLPSRFSVQQFDDYHSEMNMSALELEDSAMYFCASFRGANTLYFGAGTRLSVL.

Remarks on this clone: Genes and germline come from the mouse. The read ends 1 residue shy of where the CDR3 ends; the end is completed using the germline J gene. This chain connects TRBV15 to TRBJ1-5; 10 positions match TRBD1. The CDR3 spans 14 residues. The J segment lost 7 bases and the V segment lost 6 bases, leaving 6 bases of the junction unmatched. Germline CDR1 SGHND, CDR2 FRSKSL. The CDR3 is CASRPGTGVQAPLF. The sequenced CDR3 bases are TGTGCCAGCAGGCCCGGGACAGGGGTACAGGCTCCGCTT.

Note on this clone: The gene names here belong to mouse. The CDR3 goes on 1 residue after the read ends, and that part is filled in from the germline J gene. The rearrangement joins TRBV2 to TRBJ2-7; 11 bases match TRBD2. The CDR3 runs to 16 residues. CDR1 and CDR2 (germline): LGHNA, YSYQKL. With V trimmed by 0 bases and J by 7 bases, 8 bases remained unmatched. The CDR3 is CASSQDPGLGEREQYF. CDR3 DNA, as far as it was read: TGTGCCAGCAGCCAAGATCCGGGACTGGGGGAGCGGGAACAGTAC.

Remarks on this clone: Here the gene names and germline are mouse. Read data end 1 residue before the CDR3 end; the end is taken from the germline J gene. The gene calls are TRBV26 and TRBJ2-4; D remains unclear. This CDR3 region has 14 residues. The V gene lost 4 bases and the J gene lost 0 bases, with 8 bases spanning the gap. Per germline, CDR1 KGHPV and CDR2 FQNQEV (reference sequence). The CDR3: CASSPRASQNTLYF. Incomplete CDR3 DNA: TGTGCCAGCAGTCCCCGGGCTAGTCAAAACACCTTGTAC.

Details on this clone: The gene symbols are mouse symbols. The CDR3 goes on 1 residue after the read ends, and that part is filled in from the germline J gene. This rearrangement joins TRBV19 to TRBJ2-7, with 13 nucleotides matching TRBD2. Per the germline V gene, CDR1 is FNHDT and CDR2 is SITEND (reference sequence). This CDR3 spans 14 amino acids. V lost 4 bases and J lost 3; bases outside the gene matches: 1. Incomplete CDR3 DNA: TGTGCCAGCAGTGGGACTGGGGGGGGCTATGAACAGTAC. As protein: CASSGTGGGYEQY. The CDR3 as a whole reads CASSGTGGGYEQYF.

As regards this clone: Gene names and germline match the mouse. The missing CDR3 end, 1 residue past where the read stops, is filled in from the germline J gene. This chain joins TRBV1 and TRBJ2-3; D possibly corresponds to TRBD1 (5 bases). Germline V gene lookup returns CDR1 NSQYPW and CDR2 LRSPGD (reference sequence). This CDR3 has 12 residues. The V and J ends lost 4 bases and 3 bases respectively, with 5 bases between them. The CDR3 sequence is CTCSGTAETLYF. Incomplete CDR3 DNA: TGCACCTGCAGTGGGACAGCAGAAACGCTGTAT.

Comment on this clone: Genes here carry mouse names. The sequence runs out 1 residue before the end of the CDR3; the remainder is reconstructed from the germline J gene. This chain links TRBV3 with TRBJ2-3; 9 bases map to TRBD2. After removal of 5 bases from V and 1 base from J, the junction contained 4 bases not matched to a gene. This CDR3 spans 15 amino acids. Germline-derived CDR1 and CDR2 are SNHLY and FYNGKV (reference sequence). The chain's CDR3 is CASSPDWGRAETLYF. The sequenced CDR3 bases are TGTGCCAGCAGCCCCGACTGGGGGCGTGCAGAAACGCTGTAT.

This clone came up a few times. Gene labels here are mouse ones. From the germline J gene comes the end of the CDR3, since the read stops 1 residue before it. V and J are TRBV16 and TRBJ2-2; TRBD2 agrees at 9 bases. Germline V gene data show CDR1 as SGHSA and CDR2 as FRNQAP. CDR3 length equals 16 residues. V shed 1 base and J 4 bases; nucleotides not matched to a gene: 4. The CDR3 loop is CASSLGWGGFTGQLYF. CDR3 bases read: TGTGCAAGCAGCTTAGGTTGGGGGGGCTTCACCGGGCAGCTCTAC. Based on the CDR3 plus reference TRBV16 and TRBJ2-2, the full variable domain is NAGVIQTPRHKVTGKGQEATLWCEPISGHSAVFWYRQTIVQGLEFLTYFRNQAPIDDSGMPKERFSAQMPNQSHSTLKIQSTQPQDSAVYLCASSLGWGGFTGQLYFGEGSKLTVL.

This clone has only one observation. Mouse germline and gene names are used. The CDR3 goes on 1 residue after the read ends, and that part is filled in from the germline J gene. V and J are TRBV31 and TRBJ1-1, with a possible D match to TRBD1 (5 bases). The CDR3 covers 13 residues. Between the trimmed V and J ends, which lost 3 bases and 0 bases, there was a span of 8 bases. Germline V gene data show CDR1 as GKSSPN and CDR2 as SITVG. Incomplete CDR3 DNA: TGTGCCTGGAGGGGACTGGCAAACACAGAAGTCTTC. This encodes CAWRGLANTEVF. The full CDR3 protein reads CAWRGLANTEVFF.

This clone appeared a few times. Mouse germline and gene names are used. The observed sequence ends 1 residue before the CDR3 terminus, with the missing tail filled in from the germline J gene. The V and J genes are TRBV20 and TRBJ2-7, with D maybe TRBD2 (7 bases). V lost 0 bases and J 3 bases, leaving 15 bases between the germline ends. Germline CDR1 reads GFQATS; CDR2 reads STVNSAI. The CDR3 is made up of 15 amino acids. CDR3: CGAREGGGQFYEQYF. Incomplete CDR3 DNA: TGTGGTGCTAGGGAGGGTGGGGGGCAGTTCTATGAACAGTAC.

Worth noting for this clone: Each gene name is a mouse one. The CDR3 end falls 1 residue outside the read, so it is completed with the germline J gene. The chain uses TRBV26 and TRBJ1-5; TRBD1 matches 7 bases. CDR3 length: 16 amino acids. CDR1 is KGHPV and CDR2 is FQNQEV in the germline V gene (reference sequence). V shed 4 bases and J 2 bases; nucleotides not matched to a gene: 8. Here the CDR3 reads CASSQRRDSYNQAPLF. CDR3 DNA (partial): TGTGCCAGCAGTCAACGAAGGGACAGCTACAACCAGGCTCCGCTT.

A word on this clone: Gene names refer to mouse genes. This chain's CDR3 is CASSRDRAADTQYF. The sequenced part of the CDR3 DNA is TGTGCCAGCAGTCGGGACAGGGCGGCAGACACCCAGTAC. V is TRBV26 and J is TRBJ2-5, with TRBD1 matching 9 bases. The sequence runs out 1 residue before the end of the CDR3; the remainder is reconstructed from the germline J gene. The CDR3 length is 14 residues. Germline V lookup: CDR1 KGHPV, CDR2 FQNQEV (reference sequence). V trimming: 4 bases; J trimming: 5 bases; junction bases outside the gene matches: 4.

A remark on this clone: Genes and germline are mouse. The CDR3 goes on 1 residue after the read ends, and that part is filled in from the germline J gene. The chain employs TRBV1 and TRBJ2-5; D gene ambiguous. Germline V gene sequence: CDR1 NSQYPW, CDR2 LRSPGD (reference sequence). V lost 2 bases to trimming and J lost 0 bases, with 9 bases between them. This CDR3 contains 15 residues. CDR3 loop: CTCSARTLNQDTQYF. CDR3 DNA, as far as it was read: TGCACCTGCAGTGCAAGGACCCTTAACCAAGACACCCAGTAC.

This clone was counted only a few times. Germline and genes here are mouse. The read gets to within 1 residue of the CDR3 end, and the germline J gene fills in the rest. V gene TRBV26 combines with J gene TRBJ2-7, with TRBD2 matching 8 bases. V lost 4 bases to trimming and J lost 0 bases; unmatched junction nucleotides: 2. CDR3 length: 14 amino acids. Germline values: CDR1 KGHPV, CDR2 FQNQEV (reference sequence). The CDR3 DNA, read in part, is TGTGCCAGCAGTCGACTGGGGCGCTCCTATGAACAGTAC. This encodes CASSRLGRSYEQY. In full, the CDR3 is CASSRLGRSYEQYF.

This clone has only a few counts. The genes and germline here are from mouse. Read coverage stops 1 residue before the CDR3 terminus; the germline J gene supplies the remainder. The rearrangement links TRBV12-1 to TRBJ2-2; a weak D match, TRBD2 (6 bases). V lost 0 bases to trimming and J lost 0 bases, with 7 bases between them. Germline V gene sequence: CDR1 SGHSN, CDR2 HYEKVE. The CDR3 totals 15 residues. Incomplete CDR3 DNA: TGTGCCAGCTCTCTCCCTGGGGCAAACACCGGGCAGCTCTAC. Translating it yields CASSLPGANTGQLY. The entire CDR3 reads CASSLPGANTGQLYF.

As concerns this clone: Gene names and germline refer to mouse. The read gets to within 1 residue of the CDR3 end, and the germline J gene fills in the rest. This chain uses TRBV20 with TRBJ1-1; 10 bases fit TRBD1. V was pared by 2 bases and J by 4 bases, with 4 bases of the junction left unmatched. This CDR3 is 14 amino acids long. Looked up from germline, CDR1 is GFQATS and CDR2 is STVNSAI. The CDR3 protein is CGARRGTGATEVFF. The DNA read from the CDR3 is TGTGGTGCTAGGAGAGGGACAGGGGCCACAGAAGTCTTC.

By frequency in the sample, this clone is large. Gene names and germline match the mouse. The CDR3 is cut off 1 residue early in the read; its end comes from the germline J gene. The rearrangement links TRBV14 to TRBJ2-7; 8 bases are a match to TRBD2. The germline gives CDR1 SGHDT, CDR2 FRDEAV. Trimming took 4 bases from V and 4 from J; bases not matched to a gene: 7. The CDR3 sequence is 14 residues long. The covered CDR3 bases are TGTGCCAGCAGTCGCGACTGGGGTAGTTATGAACAGTAC. Translating gives CASSRDWGSYEQY. Given in full, the CDR3 is CASSRDWGSYEQYF.

As to this clone: The gene names here belong to mouse. Coverage ceases 1 residue before the CDR3 finishes, and the germline J gene fills in the end. The rearrangement links TRBV12-2 to TRBJ2-4, with 7 nucleotides matching TRBD1. CDR1 and CDR2 from the germline V gene are SGHLS and HYDKME. The CDR3 loop spans 14 amino acids. V lost 0 bases and J lost 4; bases outside the gene matches: 3. CDR3 sequence reads: CASSLGGQKNTLYF. The covered CDR3 bases are TGTGCCAGCTCTCTCGGGGGACAGAAAAACACCTTGTAC.

In its sample, this clone is medium-sized. The listed genes are named as in mouse. The CDR3 is cut off 1 residue early in the read; its end comes from the germline J gene. The chain recombines TRBV23 with TRBJ1-1; the table assigns TRBD1, which was not confirmed against the DNA. Germline values: CDR1 KGHTA, CDR2 FQNQQP. This CDR3 has 13 residues. The CDR3 loop is CSSSQGQNTEVFF. The CDR3 DNA, read in part, is TGCTCCAGCAGTCAGGGACAAAACACAGAAGTCTTC.

This clone has a single count. These gene names are mouse names. The CDR3 end is not reached by the read, which stops 1 residue before it; the germline J gene fills it in. The chain combines TRBV23 with TRBJ2-5. This CDR3 is 14 amino acids long. The V gene's germline CDR1 is KGHTA and CDR2 FQNQQP. The CDR3 loop is CSSSQSRGRDTQYF. The CDR3 bases that were read are TGCTCCAGCAGTCAATCAAGGGGCAGGGACACCCAGTAC.

Details on this clone: Genes and germline are mouse. The read halts 1 residue ahead of the CDR3 end, with the missing end drawn from the germline J gene. The rearrangement links TRBV13-1 to TRBJ1-2; D remains unclear. Germline V gene sequence: CDR1 NSHNY, CDR2 SYGAGN. This CDR3 comprises 14 residues. V was shortened by 0 bases and J by 0 bases, with 6 bases between the two germline ends. The part of the CDR3 DNA that was read is TGTGCCAGCAGTGATGCAAGGGCAAACTCCGACTACACC. It encodes CASSDARANSDYT. The CDR3 as a whole reads CASSDARANSDYTF.

Note on this clone: Germline and genes: mouse. The CDR3 end falls 1 residue outside the read, so it is completed with the germline J gene. The J gene is TRBJ2-2, the V gene TRBV2, with 8 bases aligning to TRBD1. CDR1 LGHNA and CDR2 YSYQKL come from the germline V gene. After removal of 2 bases from V and 2 bases from J, the junction contained 1 base not matched to a gene. CDR3 length: 15 residues. The CDR3 bases that were read are TGTGCCAGCAGCCAATACAGGGGGAACACCGGGCAGCTCTAC. Translated, it gives CASSQYRGNTGQLY. In full, the CDR3 is CASSQYRGNTGQLYF.

About this clone: Genes and germline come from the mouse. With the read ending 1 residue before the CDR3 end, the germline J gene is used to fill in that end. V is TRBV3 and J is TRBJ1-3, with no clear D. This CDR3 has 13 residues. The V end lost 6 bases, the J end lost 0 bases, and 6 bases lay between the germline ends. The germline V gene encodes CDR1 SNHLY and CDR2 FYNGKV (reference sequence). Here the CDR3 reads CASRTTSGNTLYF. The sequenced part of the CDR3 DNA is TGTGCCAGCAGGACAACTTCTGGAAATACGCTCTAT.